The TCR beta chain described here comes from a study of blood T cells in healthy people across ages. Study results and limitations: PBMCs left unsorted prevented a conclusive naive versus antigen-experienced comparison.

A second PCR, run for roughly 7 to 12 cycles, used a sample-barcoded 5' primer plus a J-beta primer mix. TCRdb reprocessed the 5' RACE reads via MiXCR and lists one record per CDR3 protein. This table holds approximately 770,000 distinct CDR3 sequences, 58% found once. Germline V gene data show CDR1 as MGHDK and CDR2 as SYGVNS. V shed 6 bases and J 5 bases; nucleotides not matched to a gene: 9. The CDR3 runs to 15 residues. Total RNA amounts of at least 5 micrograms were extracted per sample. Comment on this clonotype: Antigen unknown.

The source material was blood. The chain has TRBV25-1 and TRBJ1-4; 7 bases align to TRBD1. This TCR was recovered from a man aged 30 to 39 in good health. CDR3 nucleotides: TGTGCCAGCAGCAGAGACAGGGTCGAGAATGAAAAACTGTTTTTT. Its protein is CASSRDRVENEKLFF.